This T cell receptor (beta chain) was observed in a study of OX40 agonist ivuxolimab in advanced cancers. General study findings and limits: Relative to CD4+ cells, CD8+ T cells on average had more expanded clones. CD4+ and CD8+ T cells in blood underwent clonal expansion by week 6 at 0.1 to 3.0 mg/kg.

As to this clone: Antigen: not known.

Here immunoSEQ multiplex PCR was the method, and the copy in TCRdb shows in-frame clones only, minus some. The repertoire consists of 87,000 or so clones, with about 85% occurring once and the leading ten covering 3% to 4.5%. CDR3 length equals 15 residues. The V end was cut by 0 bases, the J end by 1 base, with 9 bases between. CDR1 is SGDLS, CDR2 YYNGEE, per germline. V and J are TRBV9 and TRBJ2-3; no clear D. The clonotype originates from an adult with an advanced solid tumor such as melanoma, head and neck, liver or kidney cancer. The material sequenced was CD4+ or CD8+ T cells sorted from blood, taken in a trial of the OX40 agonist ivuxolimab. The CDR3 is CASSVAGLGTDTQYF. CDR3 in DNA: TGTGCCAGCAGCGTAGCTGGGCTAGGCACAGATACGCAGTATTTT.